This T cell receptor (beta chain) originates from a study of immune cell composition in non-small cell lung cancer. Germline V gives CDR1 SGHDT, CDR2 YYEEEE. The junction had 9 bases not matched to a gene; V was cut back by 1 base and J by 2 bases. There are 16 residues in the CDR3. Libraries were prepared by immunoSEQ multiplex PCR; TCRdb keeps only in-frame clonotypes and omits some of them. The sample includes 5,500 to 6,000 clones, around four fifths of them seen just once. This clonotype originated in a human donor with non-small cell lung cancer. This chain links TRBV5-6 with TRBJ2-7; TRBD1 matches 7 bases. Sample: lung tumor tissue. As DNA, the CDR3 is TGTGCCAGCAGCTTGTTAGGGGCGGACAGGACCTACGAGCAGTACTTC. This sequence encodes CASSLLGADRTYEQYF.